The entry below gives a single T cell receptor (beta chain) sequence along with its context. Its antigen is still unknown. This sample was taken from a study of T cell repertoires in cytomegalovirus infection. Across the study: It can be stated that public TCR beta signatures indicated CMV infection as well as a matching HLA type. Whole-study results and caveats: Identification of carriers of CMV plus the relevant HLA was achieved through cumulative public TCR beta family frequency. The ex vivo response showed dominance by HLA-C-restricted CMV-specific TCR beta clonotypes.

This CDR3 has 14 residues. The V end was cut by 2 bases, the J end by 1 base, with 8 bases between. Germline CDR1 SEHNR, CDR2 FQNEAQ (reference sequence). MiXCR, run by TCRdb on the reads, gives a single entry per CDR3 protein. The sample records 250,000 to 300,000 distinct CDR3 sequences, around 15% being singletons. The receptor comes from a human donor in good health (CMV status not recorded). Some clones in this sample may be carry-over from other donors' samples. The J gene is TRBJ1-1, the V gene TRBV7-9; D is unclear. What was sequenced was CD8+ T cells from PBMCs. The DNA for the CDR3 is TGTGCCAGCAGCTTAACTACAGAGAACACTGAAGCTTTCTTT. Protein product: CASSLTTENTEAFF. Based on the CDR3 plus reference TRBV7-9 and TRBJ1-1, the full variable domain is DTGVSQNPRHKITKRGQNVTFRCDPISEHNRLYWYRQTLGQGPEFLTYFQNEAQLEKSRLLSDRFSAERPKGSFSTLEIQRTEQGDSAMYLCASSLTTENTEAFFGQGTRLTVV.